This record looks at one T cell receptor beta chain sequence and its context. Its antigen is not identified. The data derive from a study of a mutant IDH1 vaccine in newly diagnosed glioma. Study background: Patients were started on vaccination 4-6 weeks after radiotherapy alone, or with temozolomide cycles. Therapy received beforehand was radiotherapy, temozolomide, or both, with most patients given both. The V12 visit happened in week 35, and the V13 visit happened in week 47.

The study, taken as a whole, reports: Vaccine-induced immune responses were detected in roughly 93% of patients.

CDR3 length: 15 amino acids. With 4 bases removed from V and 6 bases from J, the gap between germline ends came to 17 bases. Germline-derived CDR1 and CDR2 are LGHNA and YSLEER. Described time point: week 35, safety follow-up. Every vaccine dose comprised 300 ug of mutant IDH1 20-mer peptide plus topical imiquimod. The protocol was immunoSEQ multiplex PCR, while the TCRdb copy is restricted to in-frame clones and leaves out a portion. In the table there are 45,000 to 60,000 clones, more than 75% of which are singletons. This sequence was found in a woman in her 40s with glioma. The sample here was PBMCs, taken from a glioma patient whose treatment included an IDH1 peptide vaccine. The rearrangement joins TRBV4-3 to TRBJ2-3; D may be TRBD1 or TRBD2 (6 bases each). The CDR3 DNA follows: TGCGCCAGCAGCCCACACACAGGGAGGATGGATACGCAGTATTTT. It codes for CASSPHTGRMDTQYF.